The rows below give T cell receptor beta chains drawn from one sample of a study of T cell responses to AZD1222 COVID-19 vaccine. Sequencing used immunoSEQ multiplex PCR; TCRdb keeps in-frame clones, though not all of them. The sample has over 65,000 clones; about 78% are singletons. Here the sequenced sample was peripheral blood, taken on day 0 of AZD1222 vaccination. These receptors came from an adult in good health. The CDR3 runs from the conserved cysteine through the conserved F or W.

v_call: TRBV20-1
cdr3_aa: CSASRGIQETQYF

v_call: TRBV9
cdr3_aa: CASSARGHTNTEAFF

v_call: TRBV18
cdr3_aa: CASSRGVGRLNTEAFF

v_call: TRBV19
cdr3_aa: CASNTWHLGGEETQYF

v_call: TRBV7-9
cdr3_aa: CASSLVTAYNTEAFF

v_call: TRBV5-6
cdr3_aa: CASSTTAYEQYF

v_call: TRBV28
cdr3_aa: CASSWPGGSYEQYF

v_call: TRBV15
cdr3_aa: CATSGRGGSNTGELFF

v_call: TRBV6-6
cdr3_aa: CASRRTAHNEKLFF

v_call: TRBV10-3
cdr3_aa: CAIRTSGSTTNTGELFF

v_call: TRBV5-6
cdr3_aa: CASSLAGVDNSPLHF

v_call: TRBV28
cdr3_aa: CASRDRDASYEQYF

v_call: TRBV29-1
cdr3_aa: CSVLPTWTSRSEQYF

v_call: TRBV18
cdr3_aa: CASSSKGEETQYF

v_call: TRBV9
cdr3_aa: CASSGADGLTGGGETQYF

v_call: TRBV5-6
cdr3_aa: CASSLAFRDDPAYGYTF

v_call: TRBV6-5
cdr3_aa: CAALSSSYEQYF